Shown below are 21 T cell receptor beta chains from a single sample sequenced in a study of T-cell reconstitution after alpha-beta-depleted transplantation in children. As it was prepared, the TCRbeta library received unique molecular identifiers. TCRdb called the PCR reads again in MiXCR, with one record for every CDR3 protein. Here the sample spans about 610,000 distinct CDR3 sequences, about 10% being singletons. The source material was PBMCs from the stem cell graft donor, sampled from the stem cell graft. The receptor set was obtained from a human donor who donated a stem cell graft to a child with acute myeloid leukemia.

The chain has TRBV29-1 and TRBJ2-1; D might be TRBD2 (6 bases). V lost 4 bases and J 5 bases, leaving 21 bases between the germline ends. The CDR3 is 16 amino acids. Germline values: CDR1 SQVTM, CDR2 ANQGSEA. DNA of the CDR3: TGCAGCGTTGGGGTCAAGGGACTGGCGGTCAACAATGAGCAGTTCTTC. It is translated as CSVGVKGLAVNNEQFF.

This clonotype has only a few counts. The chain combines TRBV5-1 with TRBJ2-1; 11 nucleotides align to TRBD2. This CDR3 contains 18 residues. The J segment lost 6 bases and the V segment lost 0 bases, leaving 11 bases of the junction unmatched. Germline loops: CDR1 SGHRS, CDR2 YFSETQ. CDR3 residues: CASSLETSGRRLANEQFF. The DNA for the CDR3 is TGCGCCAGCAGCTTGGAAACTAGCGGGAGAAGGCTAGCCAATGAGCAGTTCTTC.

This chain connects TRBV27 to TRBJ2-1; TRBD2 aligns across 10 bases. The CDR3 runs 19 residues. Trimming cost V 0 bases and J 5 bases; bases outside gene matches: 13. Per germline, CDR1 MNHEY and CDR2 SMNVEV (reference sequence). The CDR3 loop is CASSLSSPASGSSHNEQFF. The CDR3, as DNA: TGTGCCAGCAGTTTATCTTCCCCGGCTAGCGGGAGTTCCCACAATGAGCAGTTCTTC.

This clonotype showed up just a few times. The chain employs TRBV6-2 or TRBV6-3 and TRBJ2-1; TRBD1 matches 12 bases. The trim removed 7 bases at V and 0 bases at J, leaving 10 bases unmatched. CDR3 length equals 18 residues. The germline V gene has CDR1 MNHEY and CDR2 SVGEGT. CDR3 sequence (DNA): TGTGCCAGCACCTTGGGACCGGGACAGGGGGCCTCCTACAATGAGCAGTTCTTC. Translation gives CASTLGPGQGASYNEQFF.

The rearrangement links TRBV20-1 to TRBJ2-7, with no clear D. Trimming left V 3 bases short and J 1 base short, with 13 bases between. The CDR3 runs 14 residues. Germline V lookup: CDR1 DFQATT, CDR2 SNEGSKA (reference sequence). CDR3 nucleotides: TGCAGTGCTAGGTTCCCTTACGGGTCCTACGAGCAGTACTTC. Residues: CSARFPYGSYEQYF.

The sample holds a few counts of this clonotype. V is TRBV19 and J is TRBJ2-5; D may match TRBD1 or TRBD2 (5 bases each). Germline values: CDR1 LNHDA, CDR2 SQIVND (reference sequence). The CDR3 is made up of 15 amino acids. Deletions cut 3 bases from V and 5 bases from J, with 16 bases between. CDR3 sequence: CASSIRGAPQETQYF. As DNA, the CDR3 is TGTGCCAGTAGTATCCGAGGGGCGCCGCAGGAGACCCAGTACTTC.

This clonotype was observed many times. The chain is built from TRBV29-1 and TRBJ1-2; a weak D match, TRBD1 (6 bases). Between the trimmed V and J ends, which lost 6 bases and 2 bases, there was a span of 16 bases. Germline CDR1 is SQVTM and CDR2 is ANQGSEA. This CDR3 has 14 amino acids. CDR3 loop: CSVLNREANYGYTF. CDR3 coding DNA: TGCAGCGTCCTTAACAGGGAAGCCAACTATGGCTACACCTTC.

The chain is built from TRBV6-4 and TRBJ2-1; a possible D gene is TRBD2 (5 bases). V lost 2 bases, J lost 7 bases, and 15 bases lay in between. This CDR3 has 15 residues. Germline V gene lookup returns CDR1 MRHNA and CDR2 SNTAGT. CDR3 in DNA: TGTGCCAGCAGTGACCCGGACTCTCTAGGGAATGAGCAGTTCTTC. It yields the protein CASSDPDSLGNEQFF.

The table lists this clonotype with many counts. The chain has TRBV7-6 and TRBJ2-1; the match to TRBD2 covers 9 bases. The V and J ends lost 3 bases and 6 bases, in that order; junction bases with no gene match: 6. The CDR3 consists of 15 residues. The germline V gene encodes CDR1 SGHVS and CDR2 FNYEAQ. Here the CDR3 reads CASSFSGGGFNEQFF. CDR3 coding DNA: TGTGCCAGCAGCTTTAGCGGGGGAGGGTTCAATGAGCAGTTCTTC.

In this sample, this clonotype turned up many times. The chain recombines TRBV15 with TRBJ2-7, with D maybe TRBD1 (5 bases). The CDR3 contains 14 residues. Germline V CDR1 and CDR2: LNHNV, YYDKDF (reference sequence). V was trimmed by 1 base and J by 5 bases, leaving 12 bases between them. The CDR3 sequence: CATSRVAETDEQYF. The DNA of the CDR3 is TGTGCCACCAGCAGAGTGGCGGAGACAGACGAGCAGTACTTC.

Ten or more counts support this clonotype. This chain connects TRBV29-1 to TRBJ2-5; 12 bases map to TRBD2. From germline, CDR1 is SQVTM and CDR2 ANQGSEA. This CDR3 has 15 residues. Unmatched junction bases numbered 5, after V lost 1 base and J lost 5 bases. CDR3 bases: TGCAGCGTTGAAGGACTAGCGGGAGCGTGGGAGACCCAGTACTTC. This gives the protein CSVEGLAGAWETQYF.

This clonotype has more than one count but fewer than ten. This sequence joins TRBV5-1 and TRBJ2-5; D is uncertain. V dropped 1 base and J dropped 2 bases, with 9 bases sitting between them. The V gene's germline CDR1 is SGHRS and CDR2 YFSETQ. The CDR3 extends over 14 amino acids. DNA for the CDR3: TGCGCCAGCAGCTTGCACTGGCCACAAGAGACCCAGTACTTC. This gives the protein CASSLHWPQETQYF.

Only a few counts were recorded for this clonotype. The chain employs TRBV7-3 and TRBJ2-1, with 11 bases fitting TRBD2. Germline loops: CDR1 SGHTA, CDR2 FQGTGA. After removal of 3 bases from V and 10 bases from J, the junction contained 11 bases not matched to a gene. The CDR3 spans 16 residues. The CDR3, as DNA: TGTGCCAGCAGCTTGCTCGGGACTAGCGGAAAGGGGGAGCAGTTCTTC. It translates to CASSLLGTSGKGEQFF.

The sample holds a few counts of this clonotype. This chain links TRBV20-1 with TRBJ1-1; no firm D call. This CDR3 has 11 amino acids. Germline CDR1 is DFQATT and CDR2 is SNEGSKA (reference sequence). This CDR3 reads CRLVRSTEAFF. The CDR3 DNA is TGCAGATTAGTGAGGAGCACTGAAGCTTTCTTT.

This clonotype was seen ten or more times. The rearrangement joins TRBV20-1 to TRBJ2-3, with D possibly being TRBD2 (8 bases). The CDR3 has 15 amino acids. Germline loops: CDR1 DFQATT, CDR2 SNEGSKA (reference sequence). V was pared by 6 bases and J by 6 bases, with 22 bases between. CDR3 sequence: CSAPGGAGVKDTQYF. CDR3 in DNA: TGCAGTGCCCCAGGGGGAGCGGGAGTAAAGGATACGCAGTATTTT.

This clonotype was seen repeatedly, ten times or more. The chain joins TRBV2 to TRBJ1-4; D is unresolved. This CDR3 has 14 residues. V lost 2 bases to trimming and J lost 15 bases, with 19 bases between them. Germline loops: CDR1 SNHLY, CDR2 FYNNEI. CDR3 DNA: TGTGCCAGCAGTGAAACGACCCTAAGGGAAAACTTGTTTTTT. It translates to CASSETTLRENLFF.

In its sample, this clonotype was seen many times. This rearrangement joins TRBV27 to TRBJ2-5, with 7 bases fitting TRBD1. The CDR3 length is 13 residues. J was trimmed by 5 bases and V by 3 bases; bases with no gene match: 3. Looked up from germline, CDR1 is MNHEY and CDR2 is SMNVEV (reference sequence). CDR3 DNA sequence: TGTGCCAGCAGTTTTCGAGGGGGCGAGACCCAGTACTTC. It specifies CASSFRGGETQYF.

This clonotype was observed a handful of times. The gene calls are TRBV9 and TRBJ1-2; 11 nucleotides line up with TRBD1. The CDR3 sequence is 15 residues long. Germline CDR1 is SGDLS and CDR2 is YYNGEE. V trimming: 4 bases; J trimming: 4 bases; junction bases outside the gene matches: 6. CDR3 sequence (DNA): TGTGCCAGCAGCATCCGGACAGGGGGCGGCTATGGCTACACCTTC. This sequence encodes CASSIRTGGGYGYTF.

This clonotype has a count of ten or more. The J gene is TRBJ1-2, the V gene TRBV5-1; perhaps TRBD1 as D (5 bases). V was clipped by 0 bases and J by 4 bases, with 10 bases between them. CDR1 and CDR2 from the germline V gene are SGHRS and YFSETQ. The CDR3 runs to 14 residues. The CDR3 region has the DNA TGCGCCAGCAGCTTGGTTCAGGGCGCCTATGGCTACACCTTC. Protein product: CASSLVQGAYGYTF. Using reference TRBV5-1 and TRBJ1-2 for the parts outside the CDR3, the full variable domain is KAGVTQTPRYLIKTRGQQVTLSCSPISGHRSVSWYQQTPGQGLQFLFEYFSETQRNKGNFPGRFSGRQFSNSRSEMNVSTLELGDSALYLCASSLVQGAYGYTFGSGTRLTVV.

This clonotype has just a few counts. The genes are TRBV6-1 and TRBJ2-2; 9 bases fit TRBD1. CDR3 length: 18 residues. The J segment lost 7 bases and the V segment lost 6 bases, leaving 18 bases of the junction unmatched. The germline V gene has CDR1 MNHNS and CDR2 SASEGT. CDR3 sequence reads: CASRNPFTGGARGGELFF. The CDR3, as DNA: TGTGCCAGCAGAAACCCTTTTACAGGGGGCGCGAGGGGCGGGGAGCTGTTTTTT.

The gene calls are TRBV6-9 and TRBJ2-7; D is undetermined. In germline, CDR1 is MNHGY, CDR2 SVAAGI. Trimming stripped 6 bases from V and 3 bases from J, with 18 bases between. This CDR3 region has 15 residues. Here the CDR3 reads CASSPEVRSLYEQYF. CDR3 in DNA: TGTGCCAGCAGCCCCGAGGTTCGTTCCCTCTACGAGCAGTACTTC.